This T cell receptor (beta chain) comes out of a study of blood T cell repertoires in COVID-19. This clone has only a few counts. Method: immunoSEQ multiplex PCR; TCRdb's copy keeps in-frame clones and lacks some. Of some 50,000 clones listed, 80% to 90% are singletons. The clonotype comes from a woman aged 80 or older with acute or convalescent COVID-19. The sequenced sample consisted of peripheral blood.

The CDR3 nucleotides read TGCGCCAGCAGCGAAGGGACAGTCATTGAAGCTTTCTTT. The encoded protein is CASSEGTVIEAFF. This chain joins TRBV5-1 and TRBJ1-1; 7 bases align to TRBD1. The CDR3 length is 13 residues. Germline V gene data show CDR1 as SGHRS and CDR2 as YFSETQ. After removal of 4 bases from V and 7 bases from J, the junction contained 7 bases not matched to a gene.